These 21 T cell receptor beta chains originate from one sample sequenced in a study of T cell repertoires in cytomegalovirus infection. One entry per CDR3 protein, called by TCRdb with MiXCR from the reads. The sample consists of some 120,000 distinct CDR3 sequences, about 9.4% of them appearing once. No antigen is known for these receptors. The source material was PBMCs, sequenced either directly or after in vitro stimulation (not recorded which). The source is a human donor in good health (CMV status not recorded). Some clones in this sample may be carry-over from other donors' samples.

The gene calls are TRBV6-2 or TRBV6-3 and TRBJ1-4; no definite D call. Trimming pared 2 bases from V and 8 bases from J, leaving 18 bases between. There are 16 residues in the CDR3. Germline V gives CDR1 MNHEY, CDR2 SVGEGT. The CDR3: CASSYGYNTRGEKLFF. The CDR3 nucleotides read TGTGCCAGCAGTTACGGGTACAACACTCGGGGAGAAAAACTGTTTTTT.

This clonotype was seen more than once but under ten times. This chain joins TRBV24-1 and TRBJ2-6; 7 nucleotides align to TRBD1. Germline CDR1 reads KGHDR; CDR2 reads SFDVKD. CDR3 size: 16 residues. Unmatched junction bases numbered 6, after V lost 4 bases and J lost 4 bases. The CDR3 nucleotides read TGTGCCACCAGTGACCGACAGGGCCCGGGGGCCAACGTCCTGACTTTC. Translation gives CATSDRQGPGANVLTF.

This clonotype was counted at least ten times. The V gene is TRBV29-1, the J gene TRBJ2-2; 12 nucleotides match TRBD1. V shed 7 bases and J 4 bases; nucleotides not matched to a gene: 7. CDR3 length: 15 amino acids. The V gene's germline CDR1 is SQVTM and CDR2 ANQGSEA. The DNA of the CDR3 is TGCAGCGGGGGGGGACAGGGGGCGTCCACCGGGGAGCTGTTTTTT. Protein: CSGGGQGASTGELFF.

This clonotype was counted at least ten times. The chain joins TRBV7-2 to TRBJ1-2, with D tentatively TRBD1 (6 bases). V gave up 1 base and J gave up 8 bases, with 14 bases separating them. Germline V lookup: CDR1 SGHTA, CDR2 FQGNSA. The CDR3 covers 14 residues. CDR3 sequence reads: CASSLDQGPGGYTF. CDR3 bases: TGTGCCAGCAGCTTAGATCAGGGGCCAGGGGGCTACACCTTC.

This clonotype was observed many times. The chain employs TRBV28 and TRBJ2-3; the D gene is possibly TRBD1 (5 bases). Trimming shortened V by 6 bases and J by 2 bases, and 9 bases separated the two germline ends. CDR3 size: 13 residues. Germline CDR1 MDHEN, CDR2 SYDVKM. The CDR3 here is CASSNRNTDTQYF. CDR3 in DNA: TGTGCCAGCAGCAACAGGAACACAGATACGCAGTATTTT.

V is TRBV6-4 and J is TRBJ2-4; 8 bases match TRBD2. The germline CDR1 and CDR2 sequences are MRHNA and SNTAGT. J lost 4 bases, V lost 0 bases, and 2 bases had no gene match. This CDR3 has 15 residues. The CDR3 here is CASSDSTSGKNIQYF. For the CDR3, the DNA is TGTGCCAGCAGTGACTCAACTAGCGGAAAAAACATTCAGTACTTC.

This clonotype was counted between two and nine times. The chain links TRBV28 to TRBJ1-3; 7 nucleotides align to TRBD1. Per germline, CDR1 MDHEN and CDR2 SYDVKM. The CDR3 totals 16 residues. With V trimmed by 5 bases and J by 0 bases, 7 bases remained unmatched. The CDR3 bases are TGTGCCAGCAGTGCGGACAGGTTGAGCTCTGGAAACACCATATATTTT. Protein: CASSADRLSSGNTIYF.

The sample holds many counts of this clonotype. The chain carries TRBV11-2 and TRBJ1-6; D ambiguous. CDR1 SGHAT and CDR2 FQNNGV come from the germline V gene. Trimming removed 5 bases at V and 0 bases at J, with 11 bases between. The CDR3 totals 16 residues. The CDR3, as DNA: TGTGCCAGCAGCCCAACCATTAGCTCCTATAATTCACCCCTCCACTTT. Its translation is CASSPTISSYNSPLHF.

This clonotype was picked up many times. V gene TRBV11-3 combines with J gene TRBJ1-2; TRBD1 might be the D (5 bases). The CDR3 loop spans 13 amino acids. CDR1 SGHNT and CDR2 YENEEA come from the germline V gene. V was clipped by 6 bases and J by 2 bases, with 10 bases between them. The CDR3 bases are TGTGCCAGCAGAAACAGGACCAACTATGGCTACACCTTC. Encoded protein: CASRNRTNYGYTF.

There are a few counts of this clonotype. J is TRBJ2-7 and V is TRBV12-3 or TRBV12-4, with D uncertain. The CDR3 contains 16 residues. The V gene lost 3 bases and the J gene lost 3 bases, with 18 bases spanning the gap. In nucleotides, the CDR3 is TGTGCCAGCAGTTTTTCATGCAAGGGCCCCATCTACGAGCAGTACGTC. Amino acids: CASSFSCKGPIYEQYV.

This clonotype was seen only a few times. The CDR3 sequence: CASSGRLLSYEQYF. In DNA form, the CDR3 reads TGTGCCAGCAGTGGGCGACTTCTCTCCTACGAGCAGTACTTC. V usage is TRBV6-1 and J usage is TRBJ2-7; D gene ambiguous. The V gene lost 4 bases and the J gene lost 0 bases, with 10 bases spanning the gap. The CDR3 is 14 amino acids. Germline V gene lookup returns CDR1 MNHNS and CDR2 SASEGT.

This clonotype was counted between two and nine times. The J gene is TRBJ2-7, the V gene TRBV20-1; D could derive from TRBD1 or TRBD2 (5 bases each). The V and J ends lost 8 bases and 4 bases respectively, with 18 bases between them. This CDR3 spans 13 amino acids. Germline V lookup: CDR1 DFQATT, CDR2 SNEGSKA (reference sequence). The CDR3, as DNA: TGCAGTCCCCCGGGACGAAGGATGTACGAGCAGTACGTC. Its translation: CSPPGRRMYEQYV.

The chain recombines TRBV12-3 or TRBV12-4 with TRBJ2-3, with D uncertain. The V end was cut by 5 bases, the J end by 6 bases, with 21 bases between. This CDR3 spans 16 amino acids. For the CDR3, the DNA is TGTGCCAGCAGTACTCCTGAGATCGCTTACAAGGATACGCAGTATTTT. This encodes CASSTPEIAYKDTQYF.

A few counts support this clonotype. V and J are TRBV11-1 and TRBJ2-2; either TRBD1 or TRBD2 may supply D (5 bases each). Per the germline V gene, CDR1 is SGHAT and CDR2 is FQDESV (reference sequence). CDR3 length: 16 residues. The V end was cut by 7 bases, the J end by 1 base, with 16 bases between. As DNA, the CDR3 is TGTGCCAGCATCGAAGCCGGGACGGAGAACACCGGGGAGCTGTTTTTT. It specifies CASIEAGTENTGELFF.

This clonotype was observed a handful of times. This chain joins TRBV7-9 and TRBJ1-2, with 8 positions matching TRBD1. Germline CDR1 reads SEHNR; CDR2 reads FQNEAQ (reference sequence). J lost 4 bases, V lost 4 bases, and 11 bases had no gene match. The CDR3 consists of 16 residues. The CDR3 region is CASSYLTGGPSYGYTF. The CDR3 DNA follows: TGTGCCAGCAGCTATTTAACAGGGGGACCAAGCTATGGCTACACCTTC.

This clonotype was counted between two and nine times. V is TRBV6-5 and J is TRBJ2-3; tentative D call: TRBD1 (6 bases). Trimming took 6 bases from V and 1 from J, leaving 8 bases between them. This CDR3 is 13 amino acids long. From germline, CDR1 is MNHEY and CDR2 SVGAGI. CDR3 in amino acids: CASRQGRTDTQYF. The CDR3 coding sequence is TGTGCCAGCAGACAGGGACGCACAGATACGCAGTATTTT.

This clonotype was seen only a few times. The chain carries TRBV30 and TRBJ2-5; 9 bases agree with TRBD2. The CDR3 is 15 amino acids. In germline, CDR1 is GTSNPN, CDR2 SVGIG (reference sequence). V gave up 3 bases and J gave up 3 bases; unmatched junction bases: 8. CDR3 sequence: CAWRTSGRWEETQYF. The CDR3 DNA reads as TGTGCCTGGAGGACCAGCGGGAGGTGGGAAGAGACCCAGTACTTC.

J is TRBJ2-1 and V is TRBV19; a possible D gene is TRBD1 (6 bases). V was pared by 5 bases and J by 7 bases, with 21 bases between. This CDR3 region has 16 residues. CDR1 is LNHDA and CDR2 is SQIVND in the germline V gene (reference sequence). CDR3 nucleotides: TGTGCCAGTAGTCCGCGAAGGGGGAGCGAAATTAATGAGCAGTTCTTC. This sequence encodes CASSPRRGSEINEQFF.

This clonotype has ten or more counts. The chain uses TRBV7-2 and TRBJ2-7; D ambiguous. V was pared by 1 base and J by 6 bases, with 13 bases between. This CDR3 has 14 residues. CDR1 and CDR2 from the germline V gene are SGHTA and FQGNSA. Here the CDR3 reads CASSLGWLECEQYV. CDR3 DNA sequence: TGTGCCAGCAGCTTAGGTTGGCTGGAATGCGAGCAGTACGTC.

The sample holds many counts of this clonotype. V usage is TRBV7-2 and J usage is TRBJ2-6, with no clear D. CDR3 size: 13 residues. V was clipped by 1 base and J by 3 bases, with 1 base between them. Germline lookup yields CDR1 SGHTA and CDR2 FQGNSA. The CDR3 DNA follows: TGTGCCAGCAGCTTAGGTGGGGCCAACGTCCTGACTTTC. Amino acids: CASSLGGANVLTF.

This clonotype showed up many times. The chain combines TRBV7-2 with TRBJ2-1; possibly TRBD2 for D (5 bases). CDR3 length equals 14 residues. Germline CDR1 is SGHTA and CDR2 is FQGNSA. Trimming took off 7 bases at V and 0 bases at J, with 10 bases between the two ends. The CDR3 DNA reads as TGTGCCAGCACGGGGTCAATCTCCTACAATGAGCAGTTCTTC. Its translation: CASTGSISYNEQFF.